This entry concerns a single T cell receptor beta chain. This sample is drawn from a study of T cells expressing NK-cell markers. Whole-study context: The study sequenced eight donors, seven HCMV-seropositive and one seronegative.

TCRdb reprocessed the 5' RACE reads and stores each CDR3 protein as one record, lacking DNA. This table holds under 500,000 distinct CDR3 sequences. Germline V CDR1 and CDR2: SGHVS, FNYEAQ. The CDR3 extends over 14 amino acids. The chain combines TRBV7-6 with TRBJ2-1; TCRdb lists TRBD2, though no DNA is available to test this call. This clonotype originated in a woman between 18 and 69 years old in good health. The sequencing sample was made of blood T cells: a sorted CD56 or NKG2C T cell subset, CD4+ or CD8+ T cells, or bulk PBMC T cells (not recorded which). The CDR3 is CASRYIAGGDEQFF.